The 27 T cell receptor beta chains below all came from one sample that was sequenced in a study of CD8+CD57+ T cells in acquired aplastic anemia. The template used for profiling TCR beta VDJ and CDR3 was genomic DNA. TCRdb recomputed calls from the reads with MiXCR, one row per CDR3 protein. The table records around 130,000 distinct CDR3 sequences, 55% to 70% of them present only once. By flow cytometry, patients selected for sequencing had shown an expansion of CD8+CD57+ cells. The specimen was sorted CD4+, CD8+, or CD8+CD57+ T cells (not recorded which) from PBMCs. These receptors were collected from a human donor with aplastic anemia.

Note on this clonotype: Since a much larger clone is just one base distant, this may be a read error. It is unclear where the CDR3 begins or ends on the DNA, so no DNA is shown, and the CDR3 is as TCRdb lists it. This chain links TRBV12-3 or TRBV12-4 with TRBJ1-1; TRBD1, the table's D call, was not compared with the DNA. 14 amino acids form the CDR3, both terminal residues included. CDR3 sequence: CASILVAGSPEAFF.

The rearrangement uses TRBV20-1 and TRBJ2-7; D may correspond to TRBD1 or TRBD2 (5 bases each). CDR1 DFQATT and CDR2 SNEGSKA come from the germline V gene (reference sequence). The CDR3 extends over 15 amino acids. V was shortened by 6 bases and J by 6 bases, with 24 bases between the two germline ends. The CDR3 sequence is CSASSRGTPEGEQYF. Here the CDR3 DNA reads TGCAGTGCCAGCAGCCGTGGGACCCCCGAGGGCGAGCAGTACTTC.

This clonotype has ten or more counts. V usage is TRBV6-5 and J usage is TRBJ1-1, with D uncertain. Looked up from germline, CDR1 is MNHEY and CDR2 is SVGAGI. This CDR3 comprises 13 residues. V was pared by 5 bases and J by 1 base, with 8 bases between. CDR3 sequence (DNA): TGTGCCAGCAGTAACGGGCCGAACACTGAAGCTTTCTTT. This gives the protein CASSNGPNTEAFF.

The gene calls are TRBV6-5 and TRBJ1-6, with D maybe TRBD1 (6 bases). Germline V gives CDR1 MNHEY, CDR2 SVGAGI. This CDR3 has 14 residues. The V and J ends lost 2 bases and 10 bases respectively, with 12 bases between them. CDR3 sequence: CASSYGGNSSPLHF. The CDR3 nucleotides are TGTGCCAGCAGTTACGGGGGCAATTCCTCACCCCTCCACTTT.

The chain recombines TRBV5-1 with TRBJ2-7, with 7 positions matching TRBD1. V gave up 3 bases and J gave up 7 bases; unmatched junction bases: 16. Germline CDR1 reads SGHRS; CDR2 reads YFSETQ. The CDR3 runs 16 residues. CDR3 in amino acids: CASSSTSGTADPEQYF. The CDR3 bases are TGCGCCAGCAGCTCTACCTCCGGGACAGCCGATCCAGAGCAGTACTTC. The complete variable domain, with remaining parts taken from reference TRBV5-1 and TRBJ2-7, reads KAGVTQTPRYLIKTRGQQVTLSCSPISGHRSVSWYQQTPGQGLQFLFEYFSETQRNKGNFPGRFSGRQFSNSRSEMNVSTLELGDSALYLCASSSTSGTADPEQYFGPGTRLTVT.

This clonotype was counted ten times or more. The chain is built from TRBV2 and TRBJ1-4; tentatively, D is TRBD1 (6 bases). Trimming cost V 10 bases and J 13 bases, with 13 bases left between them. This CDR3 is built from 10 residues. From germline, CDR1 is SNHLY and CDR2 FYNNEI. The DNA for the CDR3 is TGTGCCATAGAGGACAGAGGACTGTTTTTT. Translation gives CAIEDRGLFF.

The V and J genes are TRBV9 and TRBJ2-7; D gene unclear. Germline-derived CDR1 and CDR2 are SGDLS and YYNGEE. Trimming left V 3 bases short and J 2 bases short, with 12 bases between. CDR3 length: 14 residues. DNA of the CDR3: TGTGCCAGCAGCGCTGGACCGGACCCCTACGAGCAGTACTTC. Translated, it gives CASSAGPDPYEQYF.

A few counts support this clonotype. The chain is built from TRBV2 and TRBJ2-2; D unresolved. Germline assignment: CDR1 SNHLY and CDR2 FYNNEI. The V gene lost 6 bases and the J gene lost 0 bases, with 11 bases spanning the gap. This CDR3 spans 15 amino acids. The CDR3 reads CASSGPVTNTGELFF. CDR3 bases: TGTGCCAGCAGCGGACCCGTTACGAACACCGGGGAGCTGTTTTTT.

The chain joins TRBV20-1 to TRBJ2-3; D uncertain. The V end lost 6 bases, the J end lost 5 bases, and 15 bases lay between the germline ends. The CDR3 length is 13 residues. Germline V lookup: CDR1 DFQATT, CDR2 SNEGSKA (reference sequence). The DNA of the CDR3 is TGCAGTGCCCATCAGCGTACCGGAGATACGCAGTATTTT. As protein: CSAHQRTGDTQYF.

The chain links TRBV29-1 to TRBJ1-2, with 7 bases identical to TRBD1. This CDR3 is built from 14 residues. CDR1 is SQVTM, CDR2 ANQGSEA, per germline. V shed 4 bases and J 8 bases; nucleotides not matched to a gene: 13. The CDR3 region is CSVGQTQGRKGYTF. CDR3 in DNA: TGCAGCGTTGGCCAAACACAGGGGCGGAAAGGCTACACCTTC.

This sequence joins TRBV19 and TRBJ2-7, with TRBD1 identical over 12 bases. This CDR3 comprises 12 residues. The V gene's germline CDR1 is LNHDA and CDR2 SQIVND (reference sequence). J was trimmed by 5 bases and V by 11 bases; bases with no gene match: 4. The DNA of the CDR3 is TGTGCCTGGGGGACAGGGGGCGACGAGCAGTACTTC. The encoded protein is CAWGTGGDEQYF.

V is TRBV11-3 and J is TRBJ2-1; 7 bases agree with TRBD2. CDR3 length: 14 amino acids. Losses at the gene ends were 0 bases for V and 11 bases for J; bases not matched to a gene: 7. Germline CDR1 SGHNT, CDR2 YENEEA. The CDR3 spells CASSLDRSGVKQFF. The CDR3 DNA follows: TGTGCCAGCAGCTTAGATCGAAGCGGGGTCAAGCAGTTCTTC.

The chain links TRBV9 to TRBJ1-1; D is possibly TRBD1 (6 bases). This CDR3 contains 15 residues. The V end lost 3 bases, the J end lost 2 bases, and 14 bases lay between the germline ends. Germline V gene data show CDR1 as SGDLS and CDR2 as YYNGEE. The CDR3 sequence: CASSATGTFNTEAFF. DNA of the CDR3: TGTGCCAGCAGCGCGACTGGGACATTTAACACTGAAGCTTTCTTT.

The chain joins TRBV5-1 to TRBJ2-3, with 7 bases that match TRBD2. V shed 4 bases and J 1 base; nucleotides not matched to a gene: 9. Germline CDR1 SGHRS, CDR2 YFSETQ. This CDR3 region has 16 residues. CDR3 sequence: CASSRRSGAGTDTQYF. For the CDR3, the DNA is TGCGCCAGCAGCCGTAGGAGCGGGGCCGGCACAGATACGCAGTATTTT.

The rearrangement uses TRBV25-1 and TRBJ2-1; D uncertain. CDR1 and CDR2 from the germline V gene are MGHDK and SYGVNS. CDR3 length equals 14 residues. V was cut by 2 bases and J by 8 bases, with 13 bases left in between. The CDR3 sequence is CASSERQGIHEQFF. CDR3 DNA sequence: TGTGCCAGCAGTGAACGTCAAGGGATCCATGAGCAGTTCTTC.

V usage is TRBV5-4 and J usage is TRBJ2-1, with 9 bases matching TRBD2. This CDR3 has 14 residues. Germline trimming cut 0 bases from V and 6 bases from J; bases unmatched to any gene: 1. CDR1 SGHNT and CDR2 YYREEE come from the germline V gene (reference sequence). This CDR3 reads CASSLASGVNEQFF. The CDR3 DNA sequence: TGTGCCAGCAGCTTGGCTAGCGGGGTCAATGAGCAGTTCTTC.

Worth noting for this clonotype: The junction departs from germline at one end; a sequencing error may be responsible. V usage is TRBV10-2 and J usage is TRBJ1-1, with 7 bases aligning to TRBD1. The germline V gene has CDR1 WSHSY and CDR2 SAAADI. This CDR3 spans 14 amino acids. The CDR3 loop is CATRTGPKDTEALF. The CDR3, as DNA: TGCGCCACTCGGACAGGCCCGAAGGACACTGAAGCTCTCTTT.

This clonotype was seen a handful of times. The V and J genes are TRBV24-1 and TRBJ2-5, with D perhaps matching TRBD1 (6 bases). The CDR3 loop spans 15 amino acids. In germline, CDR1 is KGHDR, CDR2 SFDVKD. Trimming removed 4 bases from V and 3 bases from J, with 14 bases in between. This CDR3 is CATSESGHSKETQYF. Written as DNA, the CDR3 is TGTGCCACCAGTGAATCGGGACACTCAAAAGAGACCCAGTACTTC.

This clonotype was seen many times. The chain uses TRBV20-1 and TRBJ2-7, with 9 positions matching TRBD1. The CDR3 runs 13 residues. Germline V gene sequence: CDR1 DFQATT, CDR2 SNEGSKA (reference sequence). J lost 6 bases, V lost 2 bases, and 5 bases had no gene match. The CDR3 sequence: CSARPRGQGEQYF. CDR3 nucleotide sequence: TGCAGTGCTAGACCCCGGGGACAGGGCGAGCAGTACTTC.

The chain uses TRBV6-1 and TRBJ2-3, with a weak D call TRBD1 (5 bases). The CDR3 extends over 15 amino acids. Trimming pared 5 bases from V and 0 bases from J, leaving 12 bases between. CDR1 is MNHNS and CDR2 is SASEGT in the germline V gene. CDR3 amino acids: CASSPLTDSTDTQYF. DNA of the CDR3: TGTGCCAGCAGTCCCCTGACAGATAGCACAGATACGCAGTATTTT.

On this clonotype: A much larger clone lies a single base off, so this may be a read error. The chain is built from TRBV6-4 and TRBJ2-7, with 8 bases that match TRBD1. CDR1 is MRHNA and CDR2 is SNTAGT in the germline V gene. The CDR3 is 14 amino acids. The CDR3 coding sequence is TGTGCCAGCAGTTACGGGCAGGGGGCACGGGAGCAGCACTTC. Translating it yields CASSYGQGAREQHF.

This clonotype occurred many times. This chain links TRBV11-1 with TRBJ2-5; D is perhaps TRBD1 (6 bases). Looked up from germline, CDR1 is SGHAT and CDR2 is FQDESV (reference sequence). V lost 0 bases, J lost 2 bases, and 16 bases lay in between. The CDR3 is 17 residues long. In DNA form, the CDR3 reads TGTGCCAGCAGCTTAGCGCAGGGGCGGGCGATACAAGAGACCCAGTACTTC. This gives the protein CASSLAQGRAIQETQYF.

V and J are TRBV10-3 and TRBJ1-2; weak D call: TRBD1 (5 bases). The ends were cut back, 8 bases at V and 8 bases at J, with 18 bases in the middle. In germline, CDR1 is ENHRY, CDR2 SYGVKD. The CDR3 is made up of 13 amino acids. CDR3 nucleotides: TGTGCCATCGGAGCAGGGAATGATGAAGGCTACACCTTC. It is translated as CAIGAGNDEGYTF.

There are many counts of this clonotype. The chain is built from TRBV10-3 and TRBJ2-5; D unclear. Germline loops: CDR1 ENHRY, CDR2 SYGVKD. The V end lost 2 bases, the J end lost 5 bases, and 9 bases lay between the germline ends. The CDR3 extends over 13 amino acids. The CDR3 reads CAISEDGLETQYF. The CDR3 bases are TGTGCCATCAGTGAGGATGGTTTGGAGACCCAGTACTTC.

Worth noting for this clonotype: This may be a read error, as it is one base from a much larger clone. CDR3 DNA: TGTGCCAGCAGGAACGGGGGGGCAAGCTACGAGCAGTGCTTC. Translation: CASRNGGASYEQCF. V usage is TRBV6-2 or TRBV6-3 and J usage is TRBJ2-7; TRBD2 matches at 8 bases. Germline V gene lookup returns CDR1 MNHEY and CDR2 SVGEGT. The CDR3 is 14 residues long.

The table lists this clonotype with a few counts. This sequence may be a read error, since a much larger clone differs from it by one base. The chain couples TRBV5-1 to TRBJ2-3, with D perhaps TRBD2 (5 bases). The CDR3 is 13 residues long. The V end was cut by 5 bases, the J end by 2 bases, with 9 bases between. Germline V gives CDR1 SGHRS, CDR2 YFSETQ. The CDR3 region has the DNA TGCGCCAGCAGAGCGGACTCCACAGATACGCAGTATTTT. Residues: CASRADSTDTQYF. Full variable domain (remainder filled in from reference TRBV5-1 and TRBJ2-3): KAGVTQTPRYLIKTRGQQVTLSCSPISGHRSVSWYQQTPGQGLQFLFEYFSETQRNKGNFPGRFSGRQFSNSRSEMNVSTLELGDSALYLCASRADSTDTQYFGPGTRLTVL.

The V gene is TRBV29-1, the J gene TRBJ1-2; possible D gene TRBD1, 5 bases. V lost 5 bases to trimming and J lost 6 bases, with 19 bases between them. Germline CDR1 is SQVTM and CDR2 is ANQGSEA. There are 14 residues in the CDR3. This chain's CDR3 is CSVSGTSKGDGYTF. The DNA of the CDR3 is TGCAGCGTTTCCGGGACTAGCAAAGGAGATGGCTACACCTTC.